The clone carrying this T cell receptor beta chain was found a few times. Its antigen is still unknown. As part of sample collection, lesional scalp punch biopsies and peripheral blood were taken from alopecia areata patients. The data stem from a study of CD8+ T cells in alopecia areata. Findings and caveats of the study: Clonality in lesional scalp, especially alopecia totalis/universalis, exceeded that of normal scalp.

The sequencing template was cDNA reverse transcribed from extracted RNA. Sequenced by immunoSEQ multiplex PCR; TCRdb stores in-frame clones only, minus some. The repertoire holds some 150,000 clones, with 45% to 60% as singletons. Here the sequenced sample was CD8+ T cells sorted from blood, taken at week 0. The sequence was obtained from a human donor with alopecia areata.

The CDR3 sequence: CASSTQGGEQYF. In DNA form, the CDR3 reads TGTGCCAGCAGCACCCAGGGGGGCGAGCAGTACTTC. V and J are TRBV9 and TRBJ2-7; D is perhaps TRBD1 (7 bases). The CDR3 is made up of 12 amino acids. From germline, CDR1 is SGDLS and CDR2 YYNGEE. Trimming shortened V by 4 bases and J by 6 bases, and 11 bases separated the two germline ends.